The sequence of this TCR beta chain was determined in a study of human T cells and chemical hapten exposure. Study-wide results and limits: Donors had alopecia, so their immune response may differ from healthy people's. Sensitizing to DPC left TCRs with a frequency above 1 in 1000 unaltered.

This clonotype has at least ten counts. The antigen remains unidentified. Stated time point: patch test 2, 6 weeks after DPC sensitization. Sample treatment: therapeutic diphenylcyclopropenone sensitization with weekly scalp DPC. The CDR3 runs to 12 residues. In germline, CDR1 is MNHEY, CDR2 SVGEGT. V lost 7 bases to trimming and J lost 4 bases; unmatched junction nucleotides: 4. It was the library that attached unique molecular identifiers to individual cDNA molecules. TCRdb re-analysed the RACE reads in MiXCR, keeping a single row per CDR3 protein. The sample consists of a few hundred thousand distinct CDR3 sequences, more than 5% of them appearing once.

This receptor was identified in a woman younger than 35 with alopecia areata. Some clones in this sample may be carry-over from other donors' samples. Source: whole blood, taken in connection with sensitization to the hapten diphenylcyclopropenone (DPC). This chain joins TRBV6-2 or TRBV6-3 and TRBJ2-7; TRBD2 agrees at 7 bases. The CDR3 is CASTNGGYEQYF. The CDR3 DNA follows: TGTGCCAGCACCAACGGGGGGTACGAGCAGTACTTC.